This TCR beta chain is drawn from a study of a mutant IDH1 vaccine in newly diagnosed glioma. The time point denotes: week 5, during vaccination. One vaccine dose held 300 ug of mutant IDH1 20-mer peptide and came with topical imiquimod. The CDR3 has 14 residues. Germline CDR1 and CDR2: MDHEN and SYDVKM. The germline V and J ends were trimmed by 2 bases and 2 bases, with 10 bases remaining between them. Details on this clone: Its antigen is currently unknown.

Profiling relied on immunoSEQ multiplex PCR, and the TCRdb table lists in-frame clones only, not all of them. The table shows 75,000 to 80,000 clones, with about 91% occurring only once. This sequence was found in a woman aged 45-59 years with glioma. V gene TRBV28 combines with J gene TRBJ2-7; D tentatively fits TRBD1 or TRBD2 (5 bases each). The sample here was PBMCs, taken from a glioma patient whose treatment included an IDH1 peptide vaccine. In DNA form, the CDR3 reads TGTGCCAGCAGTTTAGGGGGTAAGGCCTACGAGCAGTACTTC. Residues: CASSLGGKAYEQYF.